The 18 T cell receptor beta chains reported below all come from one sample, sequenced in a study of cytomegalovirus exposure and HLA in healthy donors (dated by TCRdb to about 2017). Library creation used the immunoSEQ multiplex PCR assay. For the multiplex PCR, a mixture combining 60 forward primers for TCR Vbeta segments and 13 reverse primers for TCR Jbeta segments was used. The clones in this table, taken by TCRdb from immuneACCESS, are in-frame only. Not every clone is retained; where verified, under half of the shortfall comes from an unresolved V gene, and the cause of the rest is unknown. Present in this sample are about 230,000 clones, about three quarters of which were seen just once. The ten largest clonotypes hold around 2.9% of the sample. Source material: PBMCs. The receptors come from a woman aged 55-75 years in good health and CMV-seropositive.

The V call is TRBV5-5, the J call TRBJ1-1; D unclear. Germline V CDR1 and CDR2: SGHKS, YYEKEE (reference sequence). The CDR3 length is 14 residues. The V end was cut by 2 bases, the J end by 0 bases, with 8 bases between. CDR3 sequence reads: CASSLRVMNTEAFF. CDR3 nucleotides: TGTGCCAGCAGCTTACGGGTCATGAACACTGAAGCTTTCTTT.

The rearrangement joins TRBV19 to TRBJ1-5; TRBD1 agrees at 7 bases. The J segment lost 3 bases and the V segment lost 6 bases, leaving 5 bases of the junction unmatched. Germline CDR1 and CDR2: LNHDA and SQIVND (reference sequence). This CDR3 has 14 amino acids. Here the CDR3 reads CASRQGSFNQPQHF. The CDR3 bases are TGTGCCAGTAGACAGGGGTCCTTCAATCAGCCCCAGCATTTT.

Here the CDR3 DNA reads TGTGCCTGGAGTGGGACATTGGACCAGCCCCAGCATTTT. Its translation: CAWSGTLDQPQHF. V and J are TRBV30 and TRBJ1-5, with D perhaps TRBD1 (5 bases). CDR3 length: 13 residues. The V gene lost 1 base and the J gene lost 7 bases, with 11 bases spanning the gap. Germline CDR1 reads GTSNPN; CDR2 reads SVGIG (reference sequence).

The CDR3 spells CASSSTSGGMRDTQYF. DNA for the CDR3: TGTGCCAGCAGCTCGACTAGCGGGGGGATGAGAGATACGCAGTATTTT. The chain is built from TRBV5-4 and TRBJ2-3; 13 bases agree with TRBD2. CDR3 length: 16 amino acids. The J segment lost 5 bases and the V segment lost 3 bases, leaving 6 bases of the junction unmatched. Per the germline V gene, CDR1 is SGHNT and CDR2 is YYREEE (reference sequence).

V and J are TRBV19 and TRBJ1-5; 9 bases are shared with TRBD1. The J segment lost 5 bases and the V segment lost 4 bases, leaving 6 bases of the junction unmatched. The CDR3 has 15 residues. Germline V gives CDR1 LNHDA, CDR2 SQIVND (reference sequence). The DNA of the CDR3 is TGTGCCAGTAGTAAACGGACAGGGGACGATCAGCCCCAGCATTTT. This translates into CASSKRTGDDQPQHF.

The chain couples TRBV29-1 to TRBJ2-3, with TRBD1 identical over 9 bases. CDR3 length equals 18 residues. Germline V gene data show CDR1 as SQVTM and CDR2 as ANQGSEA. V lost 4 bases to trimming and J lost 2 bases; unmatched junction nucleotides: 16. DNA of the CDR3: TGCAGCGTTGCCCGTTCCCTAGCCGGACAGGGGTACACAGATACGCAGTATTTT. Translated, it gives CSVARSLAGQGYTDTQYF.

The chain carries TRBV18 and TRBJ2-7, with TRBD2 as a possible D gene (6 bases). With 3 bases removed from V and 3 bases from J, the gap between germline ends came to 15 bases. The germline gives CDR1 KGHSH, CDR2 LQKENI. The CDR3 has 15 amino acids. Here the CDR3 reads CASSPPGQDYYEQYF. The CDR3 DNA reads TGTGCCAGCTCACCCCCGGGGCAGGACTACTACGAGCAGTACTTC.

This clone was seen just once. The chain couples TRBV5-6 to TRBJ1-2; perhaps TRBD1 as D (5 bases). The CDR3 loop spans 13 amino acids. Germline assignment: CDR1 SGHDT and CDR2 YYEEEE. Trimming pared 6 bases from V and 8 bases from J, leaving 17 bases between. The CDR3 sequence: CASISWRGYGYTF. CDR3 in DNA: TGTGCCAGCATATCATGGAGGGGTTACGGCTACACCTTC.

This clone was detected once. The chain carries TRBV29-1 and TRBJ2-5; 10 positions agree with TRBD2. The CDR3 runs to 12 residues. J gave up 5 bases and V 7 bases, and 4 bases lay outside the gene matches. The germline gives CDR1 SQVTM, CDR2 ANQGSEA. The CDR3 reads CSARTSGETQYF. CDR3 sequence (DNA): TGCAGCGCTAGGACTAGCGGCGAGACCCAGTACTTC.

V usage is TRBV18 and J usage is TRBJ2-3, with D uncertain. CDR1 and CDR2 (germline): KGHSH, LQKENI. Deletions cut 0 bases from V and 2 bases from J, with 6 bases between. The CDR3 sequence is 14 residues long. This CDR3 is CASSPPALTDTQYF. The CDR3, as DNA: TGTGCCAGCTCACCACCGGCCCTCACAGATACGCAGTATTTT.

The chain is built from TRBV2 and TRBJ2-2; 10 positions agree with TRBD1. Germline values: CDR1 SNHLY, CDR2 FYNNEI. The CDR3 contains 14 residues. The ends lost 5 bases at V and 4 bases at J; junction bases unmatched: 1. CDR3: CASSRTGGTGELFF. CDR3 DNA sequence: TGTGCCAGCAGTAGGACAGGGGGCACCGGGGAGCTGTTTTTT.

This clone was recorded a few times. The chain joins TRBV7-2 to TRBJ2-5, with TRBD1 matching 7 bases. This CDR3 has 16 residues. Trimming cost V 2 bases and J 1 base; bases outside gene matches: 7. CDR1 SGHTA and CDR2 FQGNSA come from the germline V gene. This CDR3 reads CASSLRPGQAQETQYF. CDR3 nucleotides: TGTGCCAGCAGCTTAAGGCCCGGACAGGCCCAAGAGACCCAGTACTTC. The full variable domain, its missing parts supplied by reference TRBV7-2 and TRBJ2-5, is GAGVSQSPSNKVTEKGKDVELRCDPISGHTALYWYRQSLGQGLEFLIYFQGNSAPDKSGLPSDRFSAERTGGSVSTLTIQRTQQEDSAVYLCASSLRPGQAQETQYFGPGTRLLVL.

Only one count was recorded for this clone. This CDR3 reads CASSFQGQNTGELFF. The CDR3 DNA reads as TGTGCCAGCAGTTTCCAGGGTCAGAACACCGGGGAGCTGTTTTTT. The genes are TRBV6-1 and TRBJ2-2; D perhaps matches TRBD1 (5 bases). CDR3 length: 15 residues. The V end lost 5 bases, the J end lost 1 base, and 11 bases lay between the germline ends. The germline gives CDR1 MNHNS, CDR2 SASEGT.

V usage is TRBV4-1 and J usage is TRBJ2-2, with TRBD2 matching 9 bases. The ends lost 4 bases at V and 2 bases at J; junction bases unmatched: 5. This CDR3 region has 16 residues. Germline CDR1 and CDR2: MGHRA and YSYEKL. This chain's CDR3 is CASSRKGLANTGELFF. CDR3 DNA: TGCGCCAGCAGCCGAAAGGGACTAGCAAACACCGGGGAGCTGTTTTTT.

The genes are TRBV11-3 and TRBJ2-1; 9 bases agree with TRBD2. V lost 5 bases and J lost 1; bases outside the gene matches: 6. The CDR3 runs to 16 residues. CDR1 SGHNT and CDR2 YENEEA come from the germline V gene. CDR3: CASSPGSGRSYNEQFF. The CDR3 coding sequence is TGTGCCAGCAGCCCCGGGAGCGGGAGGTCCTACAATGAGCAGTTCTTC.

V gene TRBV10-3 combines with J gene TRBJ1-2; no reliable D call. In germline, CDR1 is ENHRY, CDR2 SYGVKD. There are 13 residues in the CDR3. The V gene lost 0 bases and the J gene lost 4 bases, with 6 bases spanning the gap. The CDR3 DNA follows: TGTGCCATCAGTGAGTCCTCTACCTATGGCTACACCTTC. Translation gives CAISESSTYGYTF.

This chain's CDR3 is CASSQTGSNTEAFF. Here the CDR3 DNA reads TGTGCCAGCAGCCAGACAGGGTCTAACACTGAAGCTTTCTTT. The chain joins TRBV5-4 to TRBJ1-1; TRBD1 matches 7 bases. The V and J ends lost 4 bases and 2 bases, in that order; junction bases with no gene match: 5. The germline V gene encodes CDR1 SGHNT and CDR2 YYREEE (reference sequence). CDR3 size: 14 residues. Filled out from reference TRBV5-4 and TRBJ1-1, the complete variable domain reads ETGVTQSPTHLIKTRGQQVTLRCSSQSGHNTVSWYQQALGQGPQFIFQYYREEENGRGNFPPRFSGLQFPNYSSELNVNALELDDSALYLCASSQTGSNTEAFFGQGTRLTVV.

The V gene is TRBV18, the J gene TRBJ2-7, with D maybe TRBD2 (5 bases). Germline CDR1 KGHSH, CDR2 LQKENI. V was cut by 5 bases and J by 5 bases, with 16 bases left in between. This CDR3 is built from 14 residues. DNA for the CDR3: TGTGCCAGCTCAGCCCTCTCGCCGGGGAACGAGCAGTACTTC. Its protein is CASSALSPGNEQYF.